This is a list of T cell receptor beta chains from one sample in a study of blood T cell repertoires in COVID-19. Profiling relied on immunoSEQ multiplex PCR, and the TCRdb table lists in-frame clones only, not all of them. This table holds approximately 69,000 clones, 84% found once. The sample consisted of peripheral blood. The receptors originated from a man aged 50-60 years with COVID-19, enrolled during active disease. The CDR3 runs from the conserved cysteine through the conserved F or W. A D gene is named only where the DNA matches it firmly. The size entry is marked missing in some rows and otherwise reads once, few, many or a size class.

clone size | J gene | D gene | V gene | CDR3 protein | CDR3 DNA
once | TRBJ2-7 | NA | TRBV29-1 | CSVEAPQGSSYEQYF | TGCAGCGTTGAAGCTCCCCAGGGGAGCTCCTACGAGCAGTACTTC
few | TRBJ2-2 | NA | TRBV5-1 | CASSLGYPNTGELFF | TGCGCCAGCAGCTTGGGTTATCCGAACACCGGGGAGCTGTTTTTT
NA | TRBJ1-2 | NA | TRBV12-3/TRBV12-4 | CASTPTENYGYTF | TGTGCCAGCACCCCGACAGAGAACTATGGCTACACCTTC
NA | TRBJ1-5 | TRBD1 | TRBV4-1 | CASSQRTGANNQPQHF | TGCGCCAGCAGCCAACGGACAGGGGCGAACAATCAGCCCCAGCATTTT
NA | TRBJ2-7 | TRBD1 | TRBV19 | CASSAQGAVYEQYF | TGTGCCAGTAGTGCTCAGGGGGCTGTCTACGAGCAGTACTTC
NA | TRBJ1-1 | NA | TRBV6-5 | CASSYLTEAFF | TGTGCCAGCAGTTACCTCACTGAAGCTTTCTTT
NA | TRBJ2-5 | TRBD1 | TRBV7-2 | CASSLDRGGQETQYF | TGTGCCAGCAGCCTGGACAGGGGTGGCCAAGAGACCCAGTACTTC
once | TRBJ2-1 | NA | TRBV6-4 | CASSVLSSSYNEQFF | TGTGCCAGCAGTGTTCTCTCGAGCTCCTACAATGAGCAGTTCTTC
NA | TRBJ2-7 | TRBD1 | TRBV14 | CASSQTGSGEQYF | TGTGCCAGCAGCCAGACAGGGAGCGGCGAGCAGTACTTC
few | TRBJ1-2 | NA | TRBV2 | CASRQHNYGYTF | TGTGCCAGCAGACAGCACAACTATGGCTACACCTTC
NA | TRBJ1-1 | NA | TRBV7-3 | CASSLGPQDTEAFF | TGTGCCAGCAGCTTAGGTCCCCAGGACACTGAAGCTTTCTTT
many | TRBJ2-7 | TRBD1 | TRBV29-1 | CSTGQDYEQYF | TGCAGCACCGGACAGGACTACGAGCAGTACTTC
once | TRBJ1-5 | TRBD1 | TRBV19 | CASQKGTETSSQPQHF | TGTGCCAGCCAAAAAGGGACAGAGACCTCCTCCCAGCCCCAGCATTTT
NA | TRBJ1-3 | TRBD1 | TRBV7-9 | CASRLPGTGTGNTIYF | TGTGCCAGCAGGCTCCCCGGGACAGGGACTGGAAACACCATATATTTT
NA | TRBJ2-1 | TRBD1 | TRBV12-3/TRBV12-4 | CASSWGQGDEQFF | TGTGCCAGCAGTTGGGGACAGGGGGATGAGCAGTTCTTC
NA | TRBJ2-3 | TRBD1 | TRBV19 | CASSIDRVGQGGTDTQYF | TGTGCCAGTAGTATAGATAGGGTCGGGCAGGGGGGCACAGATACGCAGTATTTT
NA | TRBJ2-2 | TRBD2 | TRBV7-2 | CASSGSGGLTGELFF | TGTGCCAGCAGCGGTAGCGGGGGACTCACCGGGGAGCTGTTTTTT
NA | TRBJ1-1 | TRBD1 | TRBV18 | CASSPALTGASTEAFF | TGTGCCAGCTCACCGGCCCTGACAGGGGCCAGCACTGAAGCTTTCTTT
NA | TRBJ1-2 | TRBD1 | TRBV12-3/TRBV12-4 | CASSGDRAYGYTF | TGTGCCAGCAGTGGGGACAGGGCCTATGGCTACACCTTC
NA | TRBJ1-1 | NA | TRBV30 | CAWSRTEAFF | TGTGCCTGGAGTCGGACTGAAGCTTTCTTT
NA | TRBJ1-2 | NA | TRBV19 | CASSDGHDSAFRGYTF | TGTGCCAGTAGTGATGGACACGATTCGGCTTTTAGAGGCTACACCTTC
NA | TRBJ2-7 | NA | TRBV5-5 | CASSLALAFAYEQYF | TGTGCCAGCAGCTTGGCTCTAGCGTTCGCCTACGAGCAGTACTTC
NA | TRBJ2-5 | TRBD1 | TRBV4-1 | CASSQDTGGLLETQYF | TGCGCCAGCAGCCAAGACACAGGGGGCCTTCTAGAGACCCAGTACTTC
NA | TRBJ1-6 | NA | TRBV24-1 | CATSDPGLKYNSPLHF | TGTGCCACCAGTGACCCGGGACTCAAATATAATTCACCCCTCCACTTT
NA | TRBJ2-3 | TRBD1 | TRBV10-3 | CAISESVGTGNTQYF | TGTGCCATCAGTGAGTCAGTAGGGACAGGGAATACGCAGTATTTT
NA | TRBJ2-7 | TRBD1 | TRBV5-4 | CASSLAGDRSYEQYF | TGTGCCAGCAGCTTGGCTGGGGACAGATCCTACGAGCAGTACTTC
NA | TRBJ1-6 | TRBD1 | TRBV30 | CAWSPGQENSPLHF | TGTGCCTGGAGCCCGGGACAGGAGAATTCACCCCTCCACTTT
few | TRBJ1-1 | TRBD1 | TRBV28 | CASSPAGQGAAEAFF | TGTGCCAGCAGTCCCGCTGGACAGGGGGCGGCTGAAGCTTTCTTT
NA | TRBJ2-1 | TRBD1 | TRBV18 | CASSPRSGQGALNEQFF | TGTGCCAGCTCACCACGGTCTGGACAGGGGGCGTTAAATGAGCAGTTCTTC
NA | TRBJ1-1 | NA | TRBV5-6 | CASSLEGVLGTEAFF | TGTGCCAGCAGCTTGGAGGGGGTGTTGGGCACTGAAGCTTTCTTT
NA | TRBJ2-7 | NA | TRBV4-1 | CASSQLLLIRGPSYEQYF | TGCGCCAGCAGCCAACTACTCCTTATTAGAGGCCCTTCCTACGAGCAGTACTTC
NA | TRBJ1-1 | TRBD1 | TRBV5-1 | CASSPRQGPAEAFF | TGCGCCAGCAGCCCGCGACAGGGGCCCGCTGAAGCTTTCTTT
NA | TRBJ2-7 | NA | TRBV7-9 | CASSSRFRDFNPAAYEQYF | TGTGCCAGCAGCTCCAGATTCCGGGACTTTAATCCAGCGGCCTACGAGCAGTACTTC
few | TRBJ1-5 | NA | TRBV12-5 | CASGLVTRGGFQPQHF | TGTGCTAGTGGTTTGGTGACCAGGGGCGGCTTTCAGCCCCAGCATTTT
NA | TRBJ2-1 | NA | TRBV11-1 | CASSPERVSYNEQFF | TGTGCCAGCAGCCCCGAGAGGGTCTCCTACAATGAGCAGTTCTTC
few | TRBJ1-3 | NA | TRBV5-5 | CASSLSAGNTIYF | TGTGCCAGCAGCTTGTCAGCGGGAAACACCATATATTTT
few | TRBJ1-5 | TRBD1 | TRBV11-2 | CASSLDRAGQPQHF | TGTGCCAGCAGCTTGGACAGGGCTGGTCAGCCCCAGCATTTT
NA | TRBJ2-5 | NA | TRBV10-2 | CASSGDTGTRGGTQYF | TGCGCCAGCAGTGGGGATACCGGGACCAGAGGGGGGACCCAGTACTTC
once | TRBJ1-5 | TRBD1 | TRBV19 | CASSTGQGMGQPQHF | TGTGCCAGTAGTACAGGACAGGGGATGGGTCAGCCCCAGCATTTT
NA | TRBJ1-5 | NA | TRBV30 | CAWQTKLRQPQHF | TGTGCCTGGCAGACAAAACTTCGTCAGCCCCAGCATTTT
NA | TRBJ1-4 | TRBD1 | TRBV27 | CASSYRGPTEKLFF | TGTGCCAGCAGTTACAGGGGGCCTACTGAAAAACTGTTTTTT
NA | TRBJ1-5 | NA | TRBV7-2 | CASSPRDFGDQPQHF | TGTGCCAGCAGCCCCCGGGACTTTGGTGATCAGCCCCAGCATTTT
NA | TRBJ1-1 | NA | TRBV14 | CASSLLFGQMNTEAFF | TGTGCCAGCAGCTTGCTCTTTGGACAGATGAACACTGAAGCTTTCTTT
NA | TRBJ2-5 | TRBD1 | TRBV19 | CASSPGQGTTQYF | TGTGCCAGTAGCCCGGGACAGGGGACGACCCAGTACTTC
NA | TRBJ2-3 | NA | TRBV7-3 | CASSFSQFTDTQYF | TGTGCCAGCAGCTTTTCCCAGTTCACAGATACGCAGTATTTT
NA | TRBJ2-5 | NA | TRBV6-4 | CASSDLNGGRGNQETQYF | TGTGCCAGCAGTGACCTCAATGGAGGCAGGGGAAACCAAGAGACCCAGTACTTC
NA | TRBJ2-1 | NA | TRBV13 | CASMGRWGNNEQFF | TGTGCCAGCATGGGCCGGTGGGGCAACAATGAGCAGTTCTTC
few | TRBJ2-3 | NA | TRBV2 | CASSEAPGGADTQYF | TGTGCCAGCAGTGAAGCGCCCGGAGGGGCAGATACGCAGTATTTT
many | TRBJ2-2 | TRBD1 | TRBV19 | CASSPRDRGEIGELFF | TGTGCCAGTAGTCCTCGGGACAGGGGCGAGATCGGGGAGCTGTTTTTT
NA | TRBJ1-3 | NA | TRBV5-1 | CASSLDQSGNTIYF | TGCGCCAGCAGCTTGGATCAGTCTGGAAACACCATATATTTT
NA | TRBJ2-7 | NA | TRBV12-3/TRBV12-4 | CASSFRRREQYF | TGTGCCAGCAGTTTCCGTCGCAGGGAGCAGTACTTC
NA | TRBJ2-3 | NA | TRBV10-3 | CAISATSTDTQYF | TGTGCCATCAGCGCAACAAGCACAGATACGCAGTATTTT
NA | TRBJ2-7 | NA | TRBV5-5 | CASNRGLDVYYEQYF | TGTGCCAGCAACCGGGGTCTAGACGTGTACTACGAGCAGTACTTC
NA | TRBJ1-2 | TRBD1 | TRBV30 | CAWSQGAGNYGYTF | TGTGCCTGGAGTCAGGGGGCCGGTAACTATGGCTACACCTTC
NA | TRBJ2-3 | NA | TRBV5-4 | CASSLEGGSTDTQYF | TGTGCCAGCAGCTTGGAAGGGGGAAGCACAGATACGCAGTATTTT
NA | TRBJ1-4 | NA | TRBV5-1 | CASSPTPSTNEKLFF | TGCGCCAGCAGCCCGACACCATCAACTAATGAAAAACTGTTTTTT
NA | TRBJ2-5 | NA | TRBV5-1 | CASSRNGGGNQETQYF | TGCGCCAGCAGTCGTAACGGGGGAGGAAACCAAGAGACCCAGTACTTC